This record covers a single TCR beta chain. This sample is drawn from a study of T cell responses to AZD1222 COVID-19 vaccine. Assay: immunoSEQ multiplex PCR; the TCRdb copy retains only in-frame clones and omits some. The table lists around 140,000 clones, approximately 91% of them singletons. Losses at the gene ends were 6 bases for V and 5 bases for J; bases not matched to a gene: 7. The CDR3 loop spans 15 amino acids. Germline V lookup: CDR1 SNHLY, CDR2 FYNNEI. The chain carries TRBV2 and TRBJ2-1, with 10 positions matching TRBD1. Material: peripheral blood, obtained 28 days after the second AZD1222 dose. The origin of this receptor is an adult who received the AZD1222 COVID-19 vaccine. CDR3 amino acids: CASSPPGTGDNEQFF. CDR3 in DNA: TGTGCCAGCAGCCCACCCGGGACAGGGGACAATGAGCAGTTCTTC.